A single sample gave rise to the 23 T cell receptor beta chains below, sequenced in a study of T cells after yellow fever vaccination. TCRdb itself ran the 5' RACE reads through MiXCR, one entry per CDR3 protein. This table holds over 110,000 distinct CDR3 sequences, about 8% found once. The sample consisted of CD4+ T cells sorted from PBMCs, taken 5 days after the yellow fever booster vaccination. These TCRs come from a man aged 30 to 39 who received the YFV17D yellow fever vaccine.

This clonotype was counted ten times or more. The chain joins TRBV5-6 to TRBJ1-2, with D perhaps TRBD1 (5 bases). The germline CDR1 and CDR2 sequences are SGHDT and YYEEEE. This CDR3 has 14 residues. Trimming left V 4 bases short and J 6 bases short, with 16 bases between. CDR3 protein: CASSPGPQGDGYTF. In DNA, the CDR3 is TGTGCCAGCAGCCCGGGACCCCAAGGGGATGGCTACACCTTC.

This clonotype was observed a few times. V gene TRBV4-3 combines with J gene TRBJ2-7, with 9 bases matching TRBD2. In germline, CDR1 is LGHNA, CDR2 YSLEER. The CDR3 length is 15 residues. After removal of 2 bases from V and 2 bases from J, the junction contained 4 bases not matched to a gene. The CDR3 is CASSQKVAGAYEQYF. The CDR3 DNA follows: TGCGCCAGCAGCCAAAAGGTAGCGGGAGCCTACGAGCAGTACTTC.

The table lists this clonotype with many counts. The chain combines TRBV7-9 with TRBJ2-3, with 9 nucleotides matching TRBD2. The CDR3 sequence is 16 residues long. The germline CDR1 and CDR2 sequences are SEHNR and FQNEAQ (reference sequence). V lost 2 bases and J lost 0; bases outside the gene matches: 3. As DNA, the CDR3 is TGTGCCAGCAGCTTATTCCTAGCGGGAAGCACAGATACGCAGTATTTT. Its translation is CASSLFLAGSTDTQYF.

The table lists this clonotype with many counts. This chain connects TRBV7-2 to TRBJ1-1, with D perhaps matching TRBD1 (5 bases). Germline CDR1 is SGHTA and CDR2 is FQGNSA. The ends were cut back, 4 bases at V and 6 bases at J, with 21 bases in the middle. There are 16 residues in the CDR3. The chain's CDR3 is CASSSPPGKFLAEAFF. The CDR3 coding sequence is TGTGCCAGCAGCTCCCCCCCAGGGAAATTCCTGGCTGAAGCTTTCTTT.

This clonotype was picked up many times. The chain uses TRBV5-1 and TRBJ2-1; D not certain. Trimming cost V 6 bases and J 4 bases, with 14 bases left between them. Looked up from germline, CDR1 is SGHRS and CDR2 is YFSETQ. This CDR3 has 14 amino acids. In DNA form, the CDR3 reads TGCGCCAGCACCCGCGACCCCGGTTACAATGAGCAGTTCTTC. Encoded protein: CASTRDPGYNEQFF.

V usage is TRBV5-4 and J usage is TRBJ2-1, with a tentative D call TRBD2 (6 bases). The CDR3 runs to 15 residues. V was clipped by 0 bases and J by 5 bases, with 12 bases between them. Germline CDR1 reads SGHNT; CDR2 reads YYREEE (reference sequence). The CDR3 DNA is TGTGCCAGCAGCTTGGGTGGGGGGATTAACAATGAGCAGTTCTTC. As protein: CASSLGGGINNEQFF.

The sample holds a few counts of this clonotype. This sequence joins TRBV6-1 and TRBJ2-1; TRBD1 agrees at 11 bases. The V gene end was trimmed by 7 bases and the J gene end by 6 bases; junction bases not matched to a gene: 8. CDR3 length equals 15 residues. The germline gives CDR1 MNHNS, CDR2 SASEGT. The CDR3 nucleotides are TGTGCCAGCAATGCCGGGACAGGGGGTGTCAATGAGCAGTTCTTC. Translation gives CASNAGTGGVNEQFF.

This clonotype has ten or more counts. The CDR3 coding sequence is TGTGCCAGCAGGAGGACTAGCGGGAGATGGACCGGGGAGCTGTTTTTT. Protein sequence: CASRRTSGRWTGELFF. The rearrangement uses TRBV12-3 or TRBV12-4 and TRBJ2-2, with 13 positions matching TRBD2. V was pared by 6 bases and J by 5 bases, with 6 bases of the junction left unmatched. The CDR3 is 16 residues long.

This clonotype was picked up many times. The CDR3 region has the DNA TGTGCCAGCAGTTATAGAAGACTAGCGGGAGCCCATAGAGTTTCCTACGAGCAGTACTTC. This translates into CASSYRRLAGAHRVSYEQYF. V is TRBV6-2 or TRBV6-3 and J is TRBJ2-7; 12 nucleotides agree with TRBD2. This CDR3 has 20 residues. Trimming cost V 3 bases and J 1 base; bases outside gene matches: 16. Germline lookup yields CDR1 MNHEY and CDR2 SVGEGT.

As to this clonotype: A much bigger clone sits one base away, suggesting this may be a read error. The genes are TRBV11-2 and TRBJ2-5; D call uncertain. CDR3 length equals 13 residues. V shed 3 bases and J shed 5 bases, with 10 bases lying between them. Germline CDR1 SGHAT, CDR2 FQNNGV. This chain's CDR3 is CASSFSLEETQYF. In nucleotides, the CDR3 is TGTGCCAGCAGCTTCAGTCTGGAGGAGACCCAGTACTTC.

This clonotype occurred many times. In nucleotides, the CDR3 is TGCAGCGTTGAAGATGGGGGACAGGGAAACGAGCAGTACTTC. Translated, it gives CSVEDGGQGNEQYF. The rearrangement joins TRBV29-1 to TRBJ2-7; 9 bases line up with TRBD1. Germline CDR1 and CDR2: SQVTM and ANQGSEA. This CDR3 is 14 amino acids long. Germline trimming cut 0 bases from V and 5 bases from J; bases unmatched to any gene: 5.

This clonotype appeared many times. The rearrangement uses TRBV28 and TRBJ2-7; 7 nucleotides align to TRBD2. Germline CDR1 MDHEN, CDR2 SYDVKM. Trimming at V came to 8 bases and at J to 0 bases, leaving 4 bases not matched to a gene. There are 13 residues in the CDR3. CDR3 DNA sequence: TGTGCCAGCCAGGGAGGGCACTCCTACGAGCAGTACTTC. The encoded protein is CASQGGHSYEQYF.

This clonotype was recorded at least ten times. The J gene is TRBJ2-5, the V gene TRBV24-1, with TRBD1 matching over 11 bases. The CDR3 is made up of 16 amino acids. The germline V gene has CDR1 KGHDR and CDR2 SFDVKD. The ends lost 4 bases at V and 4 bases at J; junction bases unmatched: 7. The CDR3 DNA reads as TGTGCCACCAGTGACTTCGGGACAGGGGGTGGAGAGACCCAGTACTTC. Translation: CATSDFGTGGGETQYF.

This clonotype was picked up many times. V and J are TRBV20-1 and TRBJ2-5; D remains unclear. Germline V gene data show CDR1 as DFQATT and CDR2 as SNEGSKA (reference sequence). This CDR3 comprises 14 residues. The V end lost 5 bases, the J end lost 1 base, and 14 bases lay between the germline ends. CDR3 protein: CSAPLRTFQETQYF. The CDR3 DNA reads TGCAGTGCTCCCCTGCGCACCTTCCAAGAGACCCAGTACTTC.

This clonotype was seen only a few times. This chain uses TRBV20-1 with TRBJ1-2, with D perhaps matching TRBD1 (5 bases). The germline CDR1 and CDR2 sequences are DFQATT and SNEGSKA (reference sequence). The CDR3 spans 14 residues. The V and J ends lost 5 bases and 0 bases respectively, with 13 bases between them. CDR3 in DNA: TGCAGTGCTCCGGCCGGGGGGACTAACTATGGCTACACCTTC. Amino acids: CSAPAGGTNYGYTF.

Of note for this clonotype: This clone may be a read error of a much larger clone one base away. V and J are TRBV20-1 and TRBJ2-2, with D maybe TRBD1 (5 bases). There are 12 residues in the CDR3. The V gene lost 8 bases and the J gene lost 6 bases, with 13 bases spanning the gap. CDR1 and CDR2 from the germline V gene are DFQATT and SNEGSKA (reference sequence). CDR3 region: CSTGQFSGELFF. CDR3 in DNA: TGCAGTACAGGACAATTTTCCGGGGAGCTGTTTTTT.

This clonotype was counted at least ten times. The rearrangement uses TRBV29-1 and TRBJ1-2; the match to TRBD1 covers 9 bases. The CDR3 loop spans 13 amino acids. The trim removed 2 bases at V and 8 bases at J, leaving 6 bases unmatched. Germline values: CDR1 SQVTM, CDR2 ANQGSEA. The CDR3 region has the DNA TGCAGCGTTGAAAAGGACAGGGGAGACGGCTACACCTTC. It encodes CSVEKDRGDGYTF.

This clonotype was observed many times. The V call is TRBV7-9, the J call TRBJ2-3; D gene ambiguous. The CDR3 is made up of 16 amino acids. CDR1 and CDR2 (germline): SEHNR, FQNEAQ (reference sequence). V lost 5 bases and J lost 1, with 16 bases in between. This CDR3 reads CASSLGGVFGTDTQYF. In DNA, the CDR3 is TGTGCCAGCAGCCTAGGTGGGGTTTTTGGCACAGATACGCAGTATTTT.

This clonotype was seen ten or more times. V is TRBV11-1 and J is TRBJ2-5; tentatively, D is TRBD2 (6 bases). Looked up from germline, CDR1 is SGHAT and CDR2 is FQDESV (reference sequence). Deletions cut 5 bases from V and 2 bases from J, with 24 bases between. This CDR3 is built from 18 residues. The CDR3 is CASSTGDLGIMLQETQYF. CDR3 nucleotide sequence: TGTGCCAGCAGCACCGGGGACTTGGGGATCATGTTGCAAGAGACCCAGTACTTC.

This clonotype was seen at least ten times. The V call is TRBV27, the J call TRBJ1-5, with D perhaps TRBD1 (5 bases). Germline-derived CDR1 and CDR2 are MNHEY and SMNVEV (reference sequence). Trimming stripped 8 bases from V and 5 bases from J, with 16 bases between. The CDR3 runs to 14 residues. The CDR3 DNA sequence: TGTGCCAGCGGCGGAGGGCGGGGCGATCAGCCCCAGCATTTT. Its translation is CASGGGRGDQPQHF.

This clonotype has at least ten counts. The CDR3 DNA reads TGTGCCAGCAGCCGTTCCTCTGGAAACACCATATATTTT. This translates into CASSRSSGNTIYF. This rearrangement joins TRBV11-2 to TRBJ1-3; D unclear. The CDR3 runs to 13 residues. Germline values: CDR1 SGHAT, CDR2 FQNNGV. Trimming pared 5 bases from V and 0 bases from J, leaving 5 bases between.

This clonotype was detected only a few times. V and J are TRBV5-4 and TRBJ2-7; D call uncertain. The CDR3 length is 14 residues. V was trimmed by 4 bases and J by 2 bases, leaving 13 bases between them. Germline values: CDR1 SGHNT, CDR2 YYREEE (reference sequence). The CDR3 DNA follows: TGTGCCAGCAGCAATAGACAAGGACCCTACGAGCAGTACTTC. It encodes CASSNRQGPYEQYF.

At least ten counts were recorded for this clonotype. The chain employs TRBV9 and TRBJ2-3; D not certain. Germline V gives CDR1 SGDLS, CDR2 YYNGEE. Trimming shortened V by 0 bases and J by 3 bases, and 5 bases separated the two germline ends. This CDR3 comprises 13 residues. The DNA of the CDR3 is TGTGCCAGCAGCGTAGGTGGGACAGATACGCAGTATTTT. It specifies CASSVGGTDTQYF.